The next 8 T cell receptor beta chains were all read from a single sample in a study of T cell responses to AZD1222 COVID-19 vaccine. Generated by immunoSEQ multiplex PCR, the TCRdb table keeps only in-frame clones and is missing some. Of roughly 110,000 clones listed, around 87% are singletons. The source was peripheral blood, collected on day 0 of AZD1222 vaccination. Source of these receptors: an adult in good health.

The rearrangement joins TRBV11-3 to TRBJ1-1, with D perhaps TRBD1 (6 bases). Trimming pared 3 bases from V and 3 bases from J, leaving 17 bases between. The CDR3 sequence is 16 residues long. Germline CDR1 and CDR2: SGHNT and YENEEA. The CDR3: CASSFKGGGRDTEAFF. The CDR3 DNA reads TGTGCCAGCAGCTTCAAAGGGGGGGGAAGGGACACTGAAGCTTTCTTT.

The chain couples TRBV3-1 (or the pseudogene TRBV3-2) to TRBJ1-2; D not resolved. Trimming stripped 1 base from V and 3 bases from J, with 12 bases between. This CDR3 is built from 15 residues. The V gene's germline CDR1 is LGHDT and CDR2 YNNKEL (reference sequence). This CDR3 is CASSQGPFGDYGYTF. CDR3 nucleotides: TGTGCCAGCAGCCAAGGGCCGTTCGGAGACTATGGCTACACCTTC.

J is TRBJ1-2 and V is TRBV11-2; 8 nucleotides agree with TRBD1. The J segment lost 5 bases and the V segment lost 3 bases, leaving 5 bases of the junction unmatched. CDR1 SGHAT and CDR2 FQNNGV come from the germline V gene. There are 14 residues in the CDR3. The CDR3 DNA follows: TGTGCCAGCAGCTTGAGTACAGGGGGGTATGGCTACACCTTC. Amino acid sequence: CASSLSTGGYGYTF.

This chain connects TRBV7-3 to TRBJ2-1, with 9 bases matching TRBD2. The germline V gene encodes CDR1 SGHTA and CDR2 FQGTGA. This CDR3 comprises 15 residues. The V segment lost 5 bases and the J segment 5 bases; nucleotides outside the gene matches: 7. The CDR3 coding sequence is TGTGCCAGCAGCGGCAGCGGGGGGCGCAACAATGAGCAGTTCTTC. Translated, it gives CASSGSGGRNNEQFF. Full variable domain (rest looked up from reference TRBV7-3 and TRBJ2-1): GAGVSQTPSNKVTEKGKYVELRCDPISGHTALYWYRQSLGQGPEFLIYFQGTGAADDSGLPNDRFFAVRPEGSVSTLKIQRTERGDSAVYLCASSGSGGRNNEQFFGPGTRLTVL.

The gene calls are TRBV9 and TRBJ2-1; D unclear. The CDR3 spans 9 residues. V was clipped by 7 bases and J by 8 bases, with 4 bases between them. CDR1 SGDLS and CDR2 YYNGEE come from the germline V gene. CDR3 protein: CASGYEQFF. In nucleotides, the CDR3 is TGTGCCAGCGGGTATGAGCAGTTCTTC.

The genes are TRBV7-2 and TRBJ2-2; 7 bases map to TRBD1. The germline V gene has CDR1 SGHTA and CDR2 FQGNSA. V gave up 2 bases and J gave up 2 bases; unmatched junction bases: 5. This CDR3 contains 16 residues. In DNA form, the CDR3 reads TGTGCCAGCAGCTTAAGGGCAGGGGGTAACACCGGGGAGCTGTTTTTT. This gives the protein CASSLRAGGNTGELFF. Supplemented by reference TRBV7-2 and TRBJ2-2, the full variable domain reads GAGVSQSPSNKVTEKGKDVELRCDPISGHTALYWYRQSLGQGLEFLIYFQGNSAPDKSGLPSDRFSAERTGGSVSTLTIQRTQQEDSAVYLCASSLRAGGNTGELFFGEGSRLTVL.

The chain recombines TRBV5-6 with TRBJ2-1, with 11 bases fitting TRBD2. Germline CDR1 is SGHDT and CDR2 is YYEEEE. The ends lost 5 bases at V and 10 bases at J; junction bases unmatched: 5. The CDR3 runs 13 residues. CDR3 in DNA: TGTGCCAGCAGGTCTAGCGGGAGGCCCGAGCAGTTCTTC. It yields the protein CASRSSGRPEQFF.

The CDR3, as DNA: TGTGCCAGTAGTATAGGAGGACAGACGAACACTGAAGCTTTCTTT. Translated, it gives CASSIGGQTNTEAFF. This chain links TRBV19 with TRBJ1-1; possibly TRBD1 for D (6 bases). Trimming left V 1 base short and J 1 base short, with 10 bases between. Germline V gene sequence: CDR1 LNHDA, CDR2 SQIVND (reference sequence). The CDR3 sequence is 15 residues long.